The 27 T cell receptor beta chains in this list originate from one sample, sequenced in a study of T cells after yellow fever vaccination. Using its own MiXCR run on the 5' RACE reads, TCRdb lists one record per CDR3 protein. This table has 400,000 or so distinct CDR3 sequences, approximately 18% appearing once. The input for sequencing was PBMCs, taken before the yellow fever booster vaccination. Receptor source: a man between 18 and 29 years old who received the YFV17D yellow fever vaccine.

This clonotype was counted between two and nine times. The J gene is TRBJ1-2, the V gene TRBV28; 11 bases fit TRBD1. The V segment lost 8 bases and the J segment 5 bases; nucleotides outside the gene matches: 4. The V gene's germline CDR1 is MDHEN and CDR2 SYDVKM. This CDR3 comprises 13 residues. The CDR3 here is CASGGDRGYGYTF. The CDR3 DNA reads as TGTGCCAGCGGTGGGGACAGGGGGTATGGCTACACCTTC.

The chain employs TRBV28 and TRBJ2-7; perhaps TRBD2 as D (6 bases). Germline V CDR1 and CDR2: MDHEN, SYDVKM. The CDR3 extends over 13 amino acids. Trimming stripped 4 bases from V and 4 bases from J, with 11 bases between. CDR3 protein: CASSYSGDYEQYV. Here the CDR3 DNA reads TGTGCCAGCAGTTACTCGGGAGATTACGAGCAGTACGTC.

This sequence joins TRBV6-2 or TRBV6-3 and TRBJ2-2; 11 nucleotides line up with TRBD2. The germline V gene has CDR1 MNHEY and CDR2 SVGEGT. The CDR3 consists of 20 residues. After removal of 7 bases from V and 4 bases from J, the junction contained 20 bases not matched to a gene. The CDR3 loop reads CASNVPAPGLAAMLTGELFF. The CDR3 DNA follows: TGTGCCAGCAATGTCCCAGCCCCGGGACTAGCGGCAATGCTCACCGGGGAGCTGTTTTTT.

Only a few counts were recorded for this clonotype. This chain joins TRBV4-3 and TRBJ1-2; D gene unclear. Germline V lookup: CDR1 LGHNA, CDR2 YSLEER. Trimming left V 4 bases short and J 2 bases short, with 11 bases between. This CDR3 is 14 amino acids long. CDR3 sequence reads: CASSPWEANYGYTF. In DNA form, the CDR3 reads TGCGCCAGCAGCCCGTGGGAAGCAAACTATGGCTACACCTTC.

This clonotype has more than one count but fewer than ten. The rearrangement links TRBV5-1 to TRBJ1-1, with 7 positions matching TRBD1. With 4 bases clipped from V and 1 base from J, the junction kept 4 bases outside the gene matches. In germline, CDR1 is SGHRS, CDR2 YFSETQ. This CDR3 contains 14 residues. CDR3 nucleotide sequence: TGCGCCAGCAGCCCGGACAGGTCGAACACTGAAGCTTTCTTT. This gives the protein CASSPDRSNTEAFF.

This clonotype appeared a few times. The chain recombines TRBV6-4 with TRBJ2-2, with D tentatively TRBD2 (6 bases). Between the trimmed V and J ends, which lost 3 bases and 7 bases, there was a span of 15 bases. CDR3 length: 15 amino acids. Germline CDR1 and CDR2: MRHNA and SNTAGT. Here the CDR3 DNA reads TGTGCCAGCAGTGAGTCCGCGGGGTTGAACGGGGAGCTGTTTTTT. Translating it yields CASSESAGLNGELFF.

In its sample, this clonotype was seen a few times. The rearrangement links TRBV6-5 to TRBJ1-1; D not certain. From germline, CDR1 is MNHEY and CDR2 SVGAGI. This CDR3 has 13 residues. V was cut by 2 bases and J by 6 bases, with 10 bases left in between. DNA of the CDR3: TGTGCCAGCAGTTACGGATCGGAATCTGAAGCTTTCTTT. Its translation is CASSYGSESEAFF.

The CDR3 region has the DNA TGCAGTGCTAGGGACAGGGCGGCCGGGGAGCTGTTTTTT. Residues: CSARDRAAGELFF. The V call is TRBV20-1, the J call TRBJ2-2; 8 nucleotides match TRBD1. The CDR3 consists of 13 residues. After removal of 3 bases from V and 6 bases from J, the junction contained 3 bases not matched to a gene. Germline V gives CDR1 DFQATT, CDR2 SNEGSKA (reference sequence).

The chain couples TRBV30 to TRBJ2-7; perhaps TRBD1 as D (5 bases). The CDR3 length is 13 residues. Deletions cut 0 bases from V and 7 bases from J, with 13 bases between. The germline V gene has CDR1 GTSNPN and CDR2 SVGIG (reference sequence). CDR3 residues: CAWSVSQGGEQYF. The CDR3 DNA is TGTGCCTGGAGTGTATCGCAGGGCGGTGAGCAGTACTTC. Combining the CDR3 with reference TRBV30 and TRBJ2-7 gives the whole variable domain SQTIHQWPATLVQPVGSPLSLECTVEGTSNPNLYWYRQAAGRGLQLLFYSVGIGQISSEVPQNLSASRPQDRQFILSSKKLLLSDSGFYLCAWSVSQGGEQYFGPGTRLTVT.

The table lists this clonotype with many counts. The CDR3 spells CASSPRQSYEQYV. Here the CDR3 DNA reads TGTGCCAGCAGTCCCCGACAGAGCTACGAGCAGTACGTC. The rearrangement joins TRBV6-2 or TRBV6-3 to TRBJ2-7, with a weak D call TRBD1 (5 bases). The V end was cut by 5 bases, the J end by 3 bases, with 11 bases between. The CDR3 length is 13 residues. CDR1 is MNHEY and CDR2 is SVGEGT in the germline V gene.

This clonotype was seen a few times. The chain links TRBV19 to TRBJ1-5; no definite D call. V was clipped by 1 base and J by 4 bases, with 5 bases between them. This CDR3 has 13 residues. Germline CDR1 is LNHDA and CDR2 is SQIVND (reference sequence). The CDR3: CASSIAGNQPQHF. The CDR3 bases are TGTGCCAGTAGTATAGCAGGTAATCAGCCCCAGCATTTT. Together with reference TRBV19 and TRBJ1-5, the CDR3 gives the full variable domain: DGGITQSPKYLFRKEGQNVTLSCEQNLNHDAMYWYRQDPGQGLRLIYYSQIVNDFQKGDIAEGYSVSREKKESFPLTVTSAQKNPTAFYLCASSIAGNQPQHFGDGTRLSIL.

CDR3 in amino acids: CASSILHAGCNQPQHF. The DNA of the CDR3 is TGTGCCAGCAGCATCCTGCACGCAGGATGCAATCAGCCCCAGCATTTT. The J gene is TRBJ1-5, the V gene TRBV21-1. TRBV21-1 is labeled a pseudogene. The CDR3 extends over 16 amino acids.

The chain combines TRBV7-9 with TRBJ2-5; a possible D gene is TRBD2 (6 bases). Trimming cost V 7 bases and J 7 bases, with 16 bases left between them. The CDR3 spans 13 residues. Germline V gene lookup returns CDR1 SEHNR and CDR2 FQNEAQ (reference sequence). The CDR3 loop is CASTLGGFGTQYF. Written as DNA, the CDR3 is TGTGCCAGCACCCTGGGGGGTTTTGGGACCCAGTACTTC.

This chain links TRBV15 with TRBJ2-5; D gene unclear. V was pared by 6 bases and J by 2 bases, with 13 bases between. The CDR3 is made up of 14 amino acids. The V gene's germline CDR1 is LNHNV and CDR2 YYDKDF (reference sequence). CDR3 coding DNA: TGTGCCACCAGTACCCGCGGTTATCAAGAGACCCAGTACTTC. Its protein is CATSTRGYQETQYF.

This clonotype came up many times. The chain recombines TRBV20-1 with TRBJ1-6; D is unresolved. This CDR3 has 13 amino acids. The V gene lost 3 bases and the J gene lost 9 bases, with 12 bases spanning the gap. Germline lookup yields CDR1 DFQATT and CDR2 SNEGSKA (reference sequence). The DNA for the CDR3 is TGCAGTGCTAGCCCGGGGATCCCTTCACCCCTCCACTTT. The encoded protein is CSASPGIPSPLHF.

This clonotype turned up a few times. The gene calls are TRBV7-9 and TRBJ2-1; D is ambiguous. CDR3 size: 14 residues. CDR1 SEHNR and CDR2 FQNEAQ come from the germline V gene (reference sequence). V lost 2 bases and J lost 0, with 5 bases in between. DNA of the CDR3: TGTGCCAGCAGCTTATTATACTCCTACAATGAGCAGTTCTTC. It codes for CASSLLYSYNEQFF.

The chain has TRBV7-2 and TRBJ2-3; the D gene is possibly TRBD2 (5 bases). The CDR3 sequence is 18 residues long. V was cut by 2 bases and J by 0 bases, with 18 bases left in between. Looked up from germline, CDR1 is SGHTA and CDR2 is FQGNSA. The CDR3 spells CASSLSLGRAPSTDTQYF. DNA of the CDR3: TGTGCCAGCAGCTTAAGCCTTGGGCGGGCGCCGAGCACAGATACGCAGTATTTT.

The V gene is TRBV7-9, the J gene TRBJ2-2; 9 bases map to TRBD2. The CDR3 covers 15 residues. J lost 12 bases, V lost 5 bases, and 13 bases had no gene match. In germline, CDR1 is SEHNR, CDR2 FQNEAQ (reference sequence). CDR3 amino acids: CASSGPSGTRRKLFF. The CDR3 DNA is TGTGCCAGCAGCGGTCCTAGCGGGACTCGCCGGAAGCTGTTTTTT. The variable domain in full, with the rest retrieved from reference TRBV7-9 and TRBJ2-2, is DTGVSQNPRHKITKRGQNVTFRCDPISEHNRLYWYRQTLGQGPEFLTYFQNEAQLEKSRLLSDRFSAERPKGSFSTLEIQRTEQGDSAMYLCASSGPSGTRRKLFFGEGSRLTVL.

This clonotype was detected many times. The chain carries TRBV29-1 and TRBJ2-1, with TRBD1 as a possible D gene (6 bases). The CDR3 has 14 residues. Germline-derived CDR1 and CDR2 are SQVTM and ANQGSEA. Between the trimmed V and J ends, which lost 4 bases and 1 base, there was a span of 11 bases. The CDR3 here is CSVVGGLSYNEQFF. For the CDR3, the DNA is TGCAGCGTTGTAGGGGGTCTTTCCTACAATGAGCAGTTCTTC.

This clonotype was counted only a few times. The CDR3 sequence: CASSQGLYEQYF. The CDR3 DNA reads as TGCGCCAGCAGCCAAGGTCTCTACGAGCAGTACTTC. V and J are TRBV4-1 and TRBJ2-7; D is undetermined. Between the trimmed V and J ends, which lost 1 base and 3 bases, there was a span of 4 bases. The CDR3 has 12 residues. Germline V gene lookup returns CDR1 MGHRA and CDR2 YSYEKL.

This clonotype has at least ten counts. The chain combines TRBV6-5 with TRBJ2-7; TRBD1 aligns across 9 bases. The length of the CDR3 is 14 residues. The V gene end was trimmed by 5 bases and the J gene end by 4 bases; junction bases not matched to a gene: 6. Germline assignment: CDR1 MNHEY and CDR2 SVGAGI. CDR3 in DNA: TGTGCCAGCAGTGCCGGGACAGGGAGGTACGAGCAGTACTTC. It is translated as CASSAGTGRYEQYF.

This clonotype occurred a few times. The genes are TRBV5-1 and TRBJ2-4; 9 nucleotides align to TRBD1. Per the germline V gene, CDR1 is SGHRS and CDR2 is YFSETQ. The CDR3 loop spans 17 amino acids. After removal of 0 bases from V and 1 base from J, the junction contained 5 bases not matched to a gene. The CDR3 DNA reads as TGCGCCAGCAGCTTGGGCCGGGACAGGGTTGCCAAAAACATTCAGTACTTC. Translating it yields CASSLGRDRVAKNIQYF.

The chain carries TRBV20-1 and TRBJ1-3; 7 nucleotides line up with TRBD1. J lost 2 bases, V lost 1 base, and 11 bases had no gene match. The CDR3 sequence is 17 residues long. The germline V gene encodes CDR1 DFQATT and CDR2 SNEGSKA (reference sequence). CDR3 nucleotides: TGCAGTGCTAGAGGGCGTGGAGACAGGGAACCTGGAAACACCATATATTTT. Its protein is CSARGRGDREPGNTIYF.

The rearrangement uses TRBV18 and TRBJ1-4; D not certain. This CDR3 spans 15 amino acids. V was cut by 2 bases and J by 3 bases, with 10 bases left in between. Germline V gene lookup returns CDR1 KGHSH and CDR2 LQKENI. This CDR3 reads CASSPGSAANEKLFF. The CDR3 region has the DNA TGTGCCAGCTCACCAGGATCCGCCGCTAATGAAAAACTGTTTTTT.

Only a few counts were recorded for this clonotype. The chain is built from TRBV5-5 and TRBJ1-6, with TRBD1 identical over 7 bases. Germline loops: CDR1 SGHKS, CDR2 YYEKEE (reference sequence). Unmatched junction bases numbered 14, after V lost 0 bases and J lost 8 bases. CDR3 length: 18 residues. CDR3 DNA: TGTGCCAGCAGCTTGGTCCCCGGGACAGCCGGTTCGGATTCACCCCTCCACTTT. Translation gives CASSLVPGTAGSDSPLHF.

J is TRBJ1-2 and V is TRBV15, with D tentatively TRBD1 (5 bases). V gave up 0 bases and J gave up 4 bases, with 15 bases separating them. The CDR3 has 16 amino acids. Germline lookup yields CDR1 LNHNV and CDR2 YYDKDF (reference sequence). In DNA, the CDR3 is TGTGCCACCAGCAGAGATCTCCCCGACAGTATCTATGGCTACACCTTC. Amino acids: CATSRDLPDSIYGYTF. The full variable domain, rest sourced from reference TRBV15 and TRBJ1-2, is DAMVIQNPRYQVTQFGKPVTLSCSQTLNHNVMYWYQQKSSQAPKLLFHYYDKDFNNEADTPDNFQSRRPNTSFCFLDIRSPGLGDTAMYLCATSRDLPDSIYGYTFGSGTRLTVV.

V is TRBV29-1 and J is TRBJ1-1; D unclear. This CDR3 has 14 residues. CDR1 is SQVTM and CDR2 is ANQGSEA in the germline V gene. Trimming stripped 0 bases from V and 2 bases from J, with 10 bases between. CDR3 DNA sequence: TGCAGCGTTGAAGATGCGGCAGGAAACACTGAAGCTTTCTTT. It specifies CSVEDAAGNTEAFF.